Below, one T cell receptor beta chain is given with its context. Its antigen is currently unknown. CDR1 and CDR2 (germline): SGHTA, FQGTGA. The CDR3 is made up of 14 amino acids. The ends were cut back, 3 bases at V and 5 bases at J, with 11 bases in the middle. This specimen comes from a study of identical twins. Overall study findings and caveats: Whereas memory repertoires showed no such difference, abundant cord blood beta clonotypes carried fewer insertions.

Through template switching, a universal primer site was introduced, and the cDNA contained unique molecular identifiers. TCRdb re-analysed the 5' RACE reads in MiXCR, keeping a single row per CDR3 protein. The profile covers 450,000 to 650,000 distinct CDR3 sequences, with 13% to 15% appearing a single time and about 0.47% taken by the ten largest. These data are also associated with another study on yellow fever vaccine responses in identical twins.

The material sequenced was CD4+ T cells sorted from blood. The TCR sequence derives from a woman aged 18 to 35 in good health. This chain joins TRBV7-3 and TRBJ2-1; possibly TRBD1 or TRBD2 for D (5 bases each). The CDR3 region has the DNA TGTGCCAGCAGCTTGGGACGGACCAACAATGAGCAGTTCTTC. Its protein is CASSLGRTNNEQFF.